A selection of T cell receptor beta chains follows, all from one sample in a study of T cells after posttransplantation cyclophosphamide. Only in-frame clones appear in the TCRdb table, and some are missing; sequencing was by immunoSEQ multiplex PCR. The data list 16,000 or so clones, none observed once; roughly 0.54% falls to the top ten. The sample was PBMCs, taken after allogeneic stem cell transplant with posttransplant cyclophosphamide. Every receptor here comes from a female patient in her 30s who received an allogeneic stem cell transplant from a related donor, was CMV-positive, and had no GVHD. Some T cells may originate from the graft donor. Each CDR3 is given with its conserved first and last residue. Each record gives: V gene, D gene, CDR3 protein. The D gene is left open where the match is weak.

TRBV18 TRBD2 CASSPYTTSDRTDTQYF
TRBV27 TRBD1 CASKVGQGSWELFF
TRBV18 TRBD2 CASSLFGLAGGSVEQFF
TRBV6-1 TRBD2 CASSAEPGLAGGPDTQYF
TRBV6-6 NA CASSYSMSQGRYF
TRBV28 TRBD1 CASSLADRGAQHF
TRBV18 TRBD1 CASSPAGGHTANYGYTF
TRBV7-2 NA CASSLTSGTWGHNEQFF
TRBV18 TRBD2 CASSPPLAGGGVNEQFF
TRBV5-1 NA CASSFGNTGGNTIYF
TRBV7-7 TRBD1 CASSLGTGWPGETQYF
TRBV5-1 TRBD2 CASSFAGEETQYF
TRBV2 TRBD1 CASSRQGHEQYF
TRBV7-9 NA CASSPWRAGSGELFF
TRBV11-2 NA CASSLAYSGDGYTF
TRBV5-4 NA CASSLDGTPNTGELFF
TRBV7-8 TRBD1 CASSPRTGTWNQPQHF
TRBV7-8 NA CASSLGRSATEAFF